Listed here is a single TCR beta chain. The CDR3 consists of 13 residues. Germline assignment: CDR1 WNHNN and CDR2 SYGVQD (reference sequence). Trimming stripped 8 bases from V and 1 base from J, with 10 bases between. The sample is drawn from a study of response to subunit inactivated influenza vaccine. TCRdb fed the RT-PCR reads into MiXCR, producing one record per CDR3 protein. The profile shows 500,000 to 550,000 distinct CDR3 sequences, less than 25% of them singletons. The same data also contributed to another study, on T cells expressing NK-cell markers. This second report adds: TCR beta cDNA was made by 5'RACE template switching with UMIs. There were seven HCMV-seropositive donors and one seronegative donor among the eight sequenced. Roughly six of the donors carried dominant NKG2C+ clonotypes that took up roughly 1.0-8% of their CD8+ T cells.

The origin of this receptor is a man in his forties or fifties who received an inactivated influenza vaccine. Sample: CD4+ T cells sorted from PBMCs, taken about 12 days after vaccination. The chain uses TRBV10-1 and TRBJ2-3; D might be TRBD2 (6 bases). The chain's CDR3 is CASGRLGTDTQYF. DNA for the CDR3: TGCGCCAGCGGGAGACTAGGCACAGATACGCAGTATTTT.